The rows below give T cell receptor beta chains drawn from one sample of a study of T cell repertoires in cytomegalovirus infection. TCRdb redid the calling of the reads with MiXCR, one entry per CDR3 protein. The sample has more than 650,000 distinct CDR3 sequences; 35% to 40% are singletons. The material sequenced was PBMCs. These receptor sequences come from a human donor in good health (CMV status not recorded). Some clones in this sample may be carry-over from other donors' samples. Both conserved end residues are part of each CDR3. A D gene is named only where the DNA matches it firmly. Only some rows state a clone size, as once, few, many or a class for expanded clones.

d_gene	v_gene	len	abundance	j_gene	CDR3nt	CDR3aa
TRBD1	TRBV5-1	17	NA	TRBJ1-2	TGCGCCAGCAGCTTGACAATCACCGGGACAGGGGTCGACGGCTACACCTTC	CASSLTITGTGVDGYTF
NA	TRBV19	15	NA	TRBJ1-5	TGTGCCAGTAGTGGAGGACGGCAGAACAATCAGCCCCAGCATTTT	CASSGGRQNNQPQHF
NA	TRBV19	15	few	TRBJ1-2	TGTGCCAGTAGTATAGTCGTCGGGGCCCCTATGGGCTACACCTTC	CASSIVVGAPMGYTF
TRBD1	TRBV4-2	16	NA	TRBJ1-5	TGTGCCAGCAGCCACCCGGGACAGGGGGCAGGACAGCCCCAGCATTTT	CASSHPGQGAGQPQHF
NA	TRBV9	14	NA	TRBJ2-3	TGTGCCAGCAGCGTTACGGACAGCACAGATACGCAGTATTTT	CASSVTDSTDTQYF
NA	TRBV19	14	NA	TRBJ2-7	TGTGCCAGTAGTATGGGTGTGGGGGCAAGAGAGCAGTACTTC	CASSMGVGAREQYF
NA	TRBV19	18	NA	TRBJ1-6	TGTGCCAGTAGTACTTCGACCCGGACCGGGTCCTATAATTCACCCCTCCACTTT	CASSTSTRTGSYNSPLHF
NA	TRBV7-6	15	NA	TRBJ2-7	TGTGCCAGCAGCTTATTCAGTCAGGGTTTGAGCGAGCAGTACTTC	CASSLFSQGLSEQYF
NA	TRBV12-3/TRBV12-4	14	NA	TRBJ1-4	TGTGCCAGCAGTTTCGGGGGCTCCACCGAAAAACTGTTTTTT	CASSFGGSTEKLFF
TRBD1	TRBV6-1	14	NA	TRBJ1-4	TGTGCCAGCAGTTGGGGACAGGGATCTGAAAAACTGTTTTTT	CASSWGQGSEKLFF
TRBD2	TRBV24-1	21	NA	TRBJ2-2	TGTGCCACCAGTGATTCTTCGGGACTAGCGGGAGGAGTAGCGAACACCGGGGAGCTGTTTTTT	CATSDSSGLAGGVANTGELFF
NA	TRBV28	17	NA	TRBJ2-3	TGTGCCAGCAGTCCCACTCTCGACAGAACTAGCACAGATACGCAGTATTTT	CASSPTLDRTSTDTQYF
NA	TRBV4-1	15	few	TRBJ2-5	TGCGCCAGCAGCCAGATAGGGGCCGGTCAAGAGACCCAGTACTTC	CASSQIGAGQETQYF
TRBD2	TRBV14	15	NA	TRBJ2-1	TGTGCCAGCAGCCCCACCCTAGCGGACTGGAATGAGCAGTTCTTC	CASSPTLADWNEQFF
TRBD2	TRBV20-1	15	NA	TRBJ2-5	TGCAGTGCTACTGAACTAGCGGGAGTAAAAGAGACCCAGTACTTC	CSATELAGVKETQYF
NA	TRBV6-2/TRBV6-3	15	NA	TRBJ1-4	TGTGCCAGCAGTTACTTGGGGGCTTTTAGCGAAAAACTGTTTTTT	CASSYLGAFSEKLFF
NA	TRBV6-2/TRBV6-3	13	NA	TRBJ2-3	TGTGCCAGCAACACCTCACCGGGGGATACGCAGTATTTT	CASNTSPGDTQYF
NA	TRBV28	15	few	TRBJ1-6	TGTGCCAGCAGTGTTGAAACCGCGGGTGGTTCACCCCTCCACTTT	CASSVETAGGSPLHF
TRBD2	TRBV20-1	16	once	TRBJ2-5	TGCAGTGCTCTCGGGGGCGGGGGGGCCGGCTGGGAGACCCAGTACTTC	CSALGGGGAGWETQYF
TRBD2	TRBV4-1	15	NA	TRBJ2-7	TGCGCCACCGTTCTAAGCGGGAGCGAGATCTACGAGCAGTACTTC	CATVLSGSEIYEQYF
NA	TRBV20-1	10	few	TRBJ1-1	TGCAGTGCTAGTGAGACTGAAGCTTTCTTT	CSASETEAFF
NA	TRBV15	13	NA	TRBJ2-7	TGTGCCACCAGCAGAGAGACAGCCTACGAGCAGTACTTC	CATSRETAYEQYF
TRBD1	TRBV12-3/TRBV12-4	15	few	TRBJ1-5	TGTGCCAGCAGCCCGGAGGGACAGAGCAATCAGCCCCAGCATTTT	CASSPEGQSNQPQHF
NA	TRBV5-1	19	few	TRBJ2-6	TGCGCCAGCAGCTCCGCTCCCCCCCACAAGGGGGCTGGGGCCAACGTCCTGACTTTC	CASSSAPPHKGAGANVLTF
NA	TRBV12-3/TRBV12-4	18	NA	TRBJ2-3	TGTGCCAGCAGTTTAACAGGTCCCAGGCTGGCATTAACAGATACGCAGTATTTT	CASSLTGPRLALTDTQYF
TRBD2	TRBV6-1	18	NA	TRBJ2-5	TGTGCCAGCAGTGTAGGCCTAGCGGGAGGGCACCGGGTGGAGACCCAGTACTTC	CASSVGLAGGHRVETQYF
NA	TRBV9	15	NA	TRBJ1-6	TGTGCCAGCAGCGTCAGCCGGGGGGGGAATTCACCCCTCCACTTT	CASSVSRGGNSPLHF
TRBD2	TRBV20-1	16	NA	TRBJ2-7	TGCGGTGCTAGAGATCTCACGAGCGGGGACCTCTACGAGCAGTACTTC	CGARDLTSGDLYEQYF
NA	TRBV20-1	14	NA	TRBJ1-5	TGCAGTGCTAGAGATGACAGGTCTAGGCAGCCCCAGCATTTT	CSARDDRSRQPQHF
TRBD1	TRBV7-2	15	NA	TRBJ1-3	TGTGCCAGCAGCTACGGGACAGGGGTGATGTACACCATATATTTT	CASSYGTGVMYTIYF
TRBD1	TRBV4-2	15	few	TRBJ1-1	TGTGCCAGCAGCCAAGAAGCAAGAGGGCAGGGGGCAGCTTTCTTT	CASSQEARGQGAAFF
TRBD2	TRBV7-9	18	few	TRBJ2-2	TGTGCCAGCAGCCCTAAAGAGAATAGCGGGAGCCCCACCGGGGAGCTGTTTTTT	CASSPKENSGSPTGELFF
TRBD1	TRBV7-4	16	NA	TRBJ1-2	TGTGCCAGCAGCTTGACGGGGTCAGGGGGCATGGCTGGCTACACCTTC	CASSLTGSGGMAGYTF
NA	TRBV12-3/TRBV12-4	13	few	TRBJ1-6	TGTGCCAGCAGTTTCTGGGACACCTCTAAGGTCCACTTT	CASSFWDTSKVHF
NA	TRBV15	12	NA	TRBJ2-1	TGTGCCACCAGCAGACGATACAATGAGCAGTTCTTC	CATSRRYNEQFF
NA	TRBV29-1	11	few	TRBJ2-3	TGCAGCGTTGGCCACACAGATACGCAGTATTTT	CSVGHTDTQYF
TRBD2	TRBV30	14	NA	TRBJ2-7	TGTGCCTGGAGTGTACGACTAGCCCCCTACGAGCAGTACTTC	CAWSVRLAPYEQYF
NA	TRBV7-2	14	many	TRBJ2-5	TGTGCCAGCAGCCCGTGGGCAGGGCACGAGACCCAGTACTTC	CASSPWAGHETQYF
NA	TRBV20-1	13	NA	TRBJ2-2	TGCAGTGCCCGCCCAGTGGGGGCCGGGGAGCTGTTTTTT	CSARPVGAGELFF
NA	TRBV12-3/TRBV12-4	18	NA	TRBJ1-3	TGTGCCAGCAGCCCTTCGCGGTGGGTGCTTACCTCTGGAAACACCATATATTTT	CASSPSRWVLTSGNTIYF
NA	TRBV12-3/TRBV12-4	15	NA	TRBJ1-5	TGTGCCAGCAGTTTGTTAGGGGGTGACAATCAGCCCCAGCATTTT	CASSLLGGDNQPQHF
TRBD2	TRBV7-8	18	NA	TRBJ2-5	TGTGCCAGCAGCCTCGGACTAGCGGGCGGCTTTTCAGCGGAGACCCAGTACTTC	CASSLGLAGGFSAETQYF
TRBD1	TRBV12-3/TRBV12-4	16	NA	TRBJ1-1	TGTGCCAGCACCCAGCGACAGGGGGGCCTCGGTAGGGAAGCTTTCTTT	CASTQRQGGLGREAFF
NA	TRBV28	14	NA	TRBJ1-6	TGTGCCAGCGGGGGGAGCTCCTATAATTCACCCCTCCACTTT	CASGGSSYNSPLHF
NA	TRBV12-3/TRBV12-4	13	NA	TRBJ2-5	TGTGCCAGCAGTCCGGTCGTTGTGGGGGCCCAGTACTTC	CASSPVVVGAQYF
NA	TRBV29-1	14	few	TRBJ2-1	TGCAGCGTTGGACGGACGGACGTCTACAATGAGCAGTTCTTC	CSVGRTDVYNEQFF
NA	TRBV7-2	15	few	TRBJ2-3	TGTGCCAGCAGCTTAGGGGGAGTAAGCACAGATACGCAGTATTTT	CASSLGGVSTDTQYF
TRBD1	TRBV19	17	NA	TRBJ2-7	TGTGCCAGTCGCGATTCCCACGGGACAGGCTTTACCTACGAGCAGTACTTC	CASRDSHGTGFTYEQYF
NA	TRBV7-9	16	many	TRBJ1-5	TGTGCCAGCAGCTTAGCTGAGGGGCCTAGCAATCAGCCCCAGCATTTT	CASSLAEGPSNQPQHF
NA	TRBV2	13	NA	TRBJ1-3	TGTGCCAGCAGTCAAGACTCTGGAAACACCATATATTTT	CASSQDSGNTIYF
NA	TRBV11-2	15	NA	TRBJ2-7	TGTGCCAGCAGCTTAGATACCGGCGGAGTCTACGAGCAGTACTTC	CASSLDTGGVYEQYF
NA	TRBV7-3	16	NA	TRBJ1-4	TGTGCCAGCAGCCGCTGGTCGTATGCAACTAATGAAAAACTGTTTTTT	CASSRWSYATNEKLFF
TRBD1	TRBV19	15	NA	TRBJ2-5	TGTGCCAGTAGTGTTGGGACAGGGAACCAAGAGACCCAGTACTTC	CASSVGTGNQETQYF